One sample yielded the 24 T cell receptor beta chains listed below, sequenced in a study of blood T cell repertoires in COVID-19 (dated by TCRdb to 2019 to 2021). Receptor libraries were prepared by the immunoSEQ multiplex PCR assay. TCRdb's version of the immuneACCESS table is confined to in-frame rearrangements and falls short of the full clone set. An unresolved V gene accounts for under half of the shortfall where checked; the remainder is of unknown origin. Within this sample are over 300,000 clones, with roughly 85% of them counted one time only. Around 7.8% of the sample belongs to the ten largest clones. Sequencing input: peripheral blood. Every receptor here comes from a human donor in a cohort sampled during active COVID-19.

This chain joins TRBV12-5 and TRBJ1-2, with D possibly TRBD1 on 5 matching bases. The germline V and J ends were trimmed by 9 bases and 8 bases, with 19 bases remaining between them. Germline assignment: CDR1 LGHNT and CDR2 FRNRAP. This CDR3 contains 13 residues. CDR3 sequence: CASAGRGLEGYTF. CDR3 bases: TGTGCTAGCGCCGGGAGGGGATTAGAGGGCTACACCTTC.

This clone appeared a single time. V and J are TRBV5-1 and TRBJ2-2, with 8 positions matching TRBD1. The CDR3 is 15 amino acids. CDR1 is SGHRS and CDR2 is YFSETQ in the germline V gene. The junction had 7 bases not matched to a gene; V was cut back by 3 bases and J by 6 bases. Written as DNA, the CDR3 is TGCGCCAGCAGCTCTCGGGACAGGTCGCCCGGGGAGCTGTTTTTT. It encodes CASSSRDRSPGELFF.

Note on this clone: At the DNA level, this CDR3 is encoded by other sequences in the same sample as well. V and J are TRBV7-3 and TRBJ1-6, with TRBD1 as a possible D gene (6 bases). Between the trimmed V and J ends, which lost 6 bases and 0 bases, there was a span of 9 bases. The germline gives CDR1 SGHTA, CDR2 FQGTGA. This CDR3 has 15 amino acids. This CDR3 is CASRQGSSYNSPLHF. CDR3 in DNA: TGTGCCAGCAGACAGGGAAGCTCCTATAATTCACCCCTCCACTTT.

The chain combines TRBV19 with TRBJ2-3; D perhaps matches TRBD2 (6 bases). V lost 5 bases and J lost 4, with 16 bases in between. The germline V gene has CDR1 LNHDA and CDR2 SQIVND (reference sequence). The CDR3 has 15 amino acids. Here the CDR3 DNA reads TGTGCCAGTAGTCCCGGGACTGTTTTGTCAGATACGCAGTATTTT. This gives the protein CASSPGTVLSDTQYF.

Note on this clone: Sequence at one end of the junction differs from germline and may be a read error. The chain has TRBV3-1 (or the pseudogene TRBV3-2) and TRBJ2-1; a weak D match, TRBD2 (6 bases). The germline V gene encodes CDR1 LGHDT and CDR2 YNNKEL (reference sequence). The CDR3 totals 14 residues. The CDR3 sequence: CASSRGTGEVSPVF. CDR3 DNA sequence: TGTGCCAGCAGCCGAGGGACGGGGGAAGTTAGTCCGGTCTTC.

The chain links TRBV19 to TRBJ1-5, with D unclear. Per the germline V gene, CDR1 is LNHDA and CDR2 is SQIVND (reference sequence). The CDR3 has 15 amino acids. Between the trimmed V and J ends, which lost 3 bases and 1 base, there was a span of 10 bases. The CDR3 DNA reads TGTGCCAGTAGTATCGAGGGTATGAGCAATCAGCCCCAGCATTTT. This translates into CASSIEGMSNQPQHF. The full variable domain, in which reference TRBV19 and TRBJ1-5 provide the parts outside the CDR3, is DGGITQSPKYLFRKEGQNVTLSCEQNLNHDAMYWYRQDPGQGLRLIYYSQIVNDFQKGDIAEGYSVSREKKESFPLTVTSAQKNPTAFYLCASSIEGMSNQPQHFGDGTRLSIL.

The V gene is TRBV7-9, the J gene TRBJ1-4, with 9 bases that match TRBD1. After removal of 3 bases from V and 8 bases from J, the junction contained 4 bases not matched to a gene. Germline CDR1 is SEHNR and CDR2 is FQNEAQ (reference sequence). This CDR3 spans 14 amino acids. The DNA for the CDR3 is TGTGCCAGCAGCTTGGACAGGGGTGGCGAAAAACTGTTTTTT. Its translation is CASSLDRGGEKLFF.

The J gene is TRBJ1-2, the V gene TRBV6-6; the D is unclear. This CDR3 is 13 amino acids long. V lost 4 bases and J lost 3, with 9 bases in between. The germline V gene encodes CDR1 MNHNY and CDR2 SVGAGI (reference sequence). CDR3 in DNA: TGTGCCAGCAGTTTAGGAGAGGACTATGGCTACACCTTC. Translating gives CASSLGEDYGYTF.

The gene calls are TRBV6-5 and TRBJ2-7; TRBD1 matches at 10 bases. Germline values: CDR1 MNHEY, CDR2 SVGAGI. The CDR3 totals 14 residues. Germline trimming cut 7 bases from V and 4 bases from J; bases unmatched to any gene: 7. This CDR3 is CASTRTGGGYEQYF. CDR3 in DNA: TGTGCCAGCACCAGGACAGGGGGAGGGTACGAGCAGTACTTC.

On this clone: One end of the junction is discordant with germline, which a read error may explain. The rearrangement joins TRBV11-2 to TRBJ1-1; TRBD1 is a possible D gene (5 bases). Germline CDR1 is SGHAT and CDR2 is FQNNGV. CDR3 length: 17 residues. CDR3 sequence (DNA): TGTGCCAGCAGCATAGATGCATACCCGGTGGCTGGGCAGGGTTCTTTCTTT. Amino acids: CASSIDAYPVAGQGSFF. Full variable domain (remainder filled in from reference TRBV11-2 and TRBJ1-1): EAGVAQSPRYKIIEKRQSVAFWCNPISGHATLYWYQQILGQGPKLLIQFQNNGVVDDSQLPKDRFSAERLKGVDSTLKIQPAKLEDSAVYLCASSIDAYPVAGQGSFFGQGTRLTVV.

The chain links TRBV7-9 to TRBJ2-3; 7 bases fit TRBD2. CDR1 and CDR2 from the germline V gene are SEHNR and FQNEAQ (reference sequence). The CDR3 covers 11 residues. The V segment lost 8 bases and the J segment 6 bases; nucleotides outside the gene matches: 2. In DNA form, the CDR3 reads TGTGCCAGCTGGCGGGGGGATACGCAGTATTTT. Translated, it gives CASWRGDTQYF.

This rearrangement joins TRBV6-5 to TRBJ1-2, with 7 bases lining up with TRBD1. With 7 bases clipped from V and 4 bases from J, the junction kept 9 bases outside the gene matches. Germline values: CDR1 MNHEY, CDR2 SVGAGI. The CDR3 loop spans 14 amino acids. The CDR3 bases are TGTGCCAGCAACAGGGGACGGGGGGGCTATGGCTACACCTTC. It specifies CASNRGRGGYGYTF.

The chain employs TRBV21-1 and TRBJ2-1; the table's TRBD2 call for D was not verified on the DNA. TRBV21-1 corresponds to a pseudogene. The CDR3 consists of 18 residues. CDR3 protein: CASTPRTGLADHHNEQFF. CDR3 coding DNA: TGTGCCAGCACCCCTAGAACGGGACTAGCTGACCATCACAATGAGCAGTTCTTC.

The J gene is TRBJ2-7, the V gene TRBV3-1 (or the pseudogene TRBV3-2), with a weak D call TRBD2 (6 bases). Between the trimmed V and J ends, which lost 3 bases and 4 bases, there was a span of 13 bases. This CDR3 is 14 amino acids long. Germline loops: CDR1 LGHDT, CDR2 YNNKEL (reference sequence). This CDR3 reads CASSQRGSTYEQYF. CDR3 coding DNA: TGTGCCAGCAGCCAGCGGGGTTCCACATACGAGCAGTACTTC.

This clone was detected once. A read error may explain this, as a much larger clone is one base away. The chain employs TRBV5-5 and TRBJ1-2; weak D call: TRBD1 (6 bases). The CDR3 has 13 residues. Looked up from germline, CDR1 is SGHKS and CDR2 is YYEKEE (reference sequence). The ends were cut back, 4 bases at V and 1 base at J, with 8 bases in the middle. This CDR3 reads CASSRQDNYGYTF. As DNA, the CDR3 is TGTGCCAGCAGCCGACAGGATAACTATGGCTACACCTTC.

The chain combines TRBV7-8 with TRBJ1-2; no clear D gene. Looked up from germline, CDR1 is SGHVS and CDR2 is FQNEAQ. The ends were cut back, 2 bases at V and 3 bases at J, with 7 bases in the middle. The CDR3 is 13 amino acids. The CDR3 loop is CASSLRQDYGYTF. The CDR3 DNA sequence: TGTGCCAGCAGCTTACGGCAGGACTATGGCTACACCTTC.

The V gene is TRBV5-6, the J gene TRBJ1-2; 11 bases are shared with TRBD1. This CDR3 has 14 residues. Germline assignment: CDR1 SGHDT and CDR2 YYEEEE. V was clipped by 5 bases and J by 6 bases; unmatched bases: 6. The CDR3 reads CASSRTGGMDGYTF. The CDR3 bases are TGTGCCAGCAGTCGGACAGGGGGCATGGATGGCTACACCTTC.

The V and J genes are TRBV5-6 and TRBJ2-7; 9 nucleotides match TRBD1. Germline V gene sequence: CDR1 SGHDT, CDR2 YYEEEE. The CDR3 spans 13 residues. V lost 3 bases, J lost 6 bases, and 4 bases stayed unmatched. The CDR3 is CASSWDRESEQYF. CDR3 bases: TGTGCCAGCAGCTGGGACAGGGAAAGCGAGCAGTACTTC.

V gene TRBV5-8 combines with J gene TRBJ1-2, with a tentative D call TRBD1 (5 bases). Trimming pared 2 bases from V and 8 bases from J, leaving 13 bases between. Germline loops: CDR1 SGHTS, CDR2 YDEGEE. The CDR3 runs 13 residues. The CDR3 DNA reads as TGTGCCAGCAGCTTAGCTACAAGGGGAGGCTACACCTTC. Translated, it gives CASSLATRGGYTF.

The rearrangement links TRBV3-1 (or the pseudogene TRBV3-2) to TRBJ1-2, with TRBD1 matching 7 bases. V trimming: 1 base; J trimming: 2 bases; junction bases outside the gene matches: 10. Germline assignment: CDR1 LGHDT and CDR2 YNNKEL (reference sequence). The CDR3 covers 17 residues. The CDR3 sequence: CASSQVAGQVRNYGYTF. The CDR3, as DNA: TGTGCCAGCAGCCAAGTAGCAGGACAGGTACGAAACTATGGCTACACCTTC.

This chain links TRBV11-3 with TRBJ2-1; 8 bases agree with TRBD2. Germline CDR1 SGHNT, CDR2 YENEEA. CDR3 size: 17 residues. V shed 1 base, J shed 7 bases, and the junction held 12 bases outside the gene matches. CDR3 region: CASSLGARGGHPNEQFF. In DNA form, the CDR3 reads TGTGCCAGCAGCTTAGGGGCCCGGGGGGGACATCCTAATGAGCAGTTCTTC.

The J gene is TRBJ1-1, the V gene TRBV15; 7 positions agree with TRBD1. The CDR3 consists of 14 residues. CDR1 LNHNV and CDR2 YYDKDF come from the germline V gene (reference sequence). With 8 bases clipped from V and 4 bases from J, the junction kept 10 bases outside the gene matches. The CDR3 protein is CATGDSPVSTEAFF. CDR3 DNA: TGTGCCACCGGGGACAGTCCGGTAAGCACTGAAGCTTTCTTT.

The chain couples TRBV3-1 (or the pseudogene TRBV3-2) to TRBJ2-1, with 9 bases matching TRBD1. Per germline, CDR1 LGHDT and CDR2 YNNKEL (reference sequence). The CDR3 runs 15 residues. V was pared by 3 bases and J by 4 bases, with 4 bases of the junction left unmatched. The CDR3 reads CASSQSGTGYNEQFF. CDR3 nucleotide sequence: TGTGCCAGCAGCCAGTCCGGGACAGGGTACAATGAGCAGTTCTTC.

This clone was recorded a few times. The chain links TRBV5-1 to TRBJ2-1; possibly TRBD2 for D (6 bases). Between the trimmed V and J ends, which lost 4 bases and 3 bases, there was a span of 8 bases. The CDR3 has 13 amino acids. The V gene's germline CDR1 is SGHRS and CDR2 YFSETQ. The CDR3 reads CASSQTSYNEQFF. The CDR3 DNA reads as TGCGCCAGCAGCCAGACTAGCTACAATGAGCAGTTCTTC.